This record looks at one T cell receptor (beta chain) sequence and its context. CDR1 SGHRS and CDR2 YFSETQ come from the germline V gene. J gave up 2 bases and V 0 bases, and 11 bases lay outside the gene matches. The CDR3 has 17 residues. This specimen belongs to a study of blood T cell repertoires in COVID-19. Authors' methods: Amplified reference gene primers provided the basis for estimating nucleated cell counts. TCRdb keeps only in-frame clones here, not all; method: immunoSEQ multiplex PCR. V and J calls and clone size follow that table, whereas D and trimming were derived from the DNA. The data hold some 150,000 clones, with roughly 90% observed a single time.

Sequencing was carried out using peripheral blood. The receptor comes from a man aged 55 to 69 with acute or convalescent COVID-19. This chain uses TRBV5-1 with TRBJ2-7, with TRBD1 identical over 7 bases. The CDR3 is CASSLGLQGYSPYEQYF. The CDR3 DNA reads TGCGCCAGCAGCTTGGGCCTACAGGGGTATTCCCCCTACGAGCAGTACTTC.